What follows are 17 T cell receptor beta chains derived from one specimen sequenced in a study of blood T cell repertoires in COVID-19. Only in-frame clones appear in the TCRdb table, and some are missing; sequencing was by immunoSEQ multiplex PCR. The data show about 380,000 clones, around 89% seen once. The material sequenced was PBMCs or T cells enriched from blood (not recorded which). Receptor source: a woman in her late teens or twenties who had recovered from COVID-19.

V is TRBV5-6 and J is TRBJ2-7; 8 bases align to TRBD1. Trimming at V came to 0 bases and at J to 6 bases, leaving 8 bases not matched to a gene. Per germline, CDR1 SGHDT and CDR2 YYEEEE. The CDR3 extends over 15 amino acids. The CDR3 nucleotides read TGTGCCAGCAGCTTGGGGGGGACAGGCGGTTCCGAGCAGTACTTC. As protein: CASSLGGTGGSEQYF.

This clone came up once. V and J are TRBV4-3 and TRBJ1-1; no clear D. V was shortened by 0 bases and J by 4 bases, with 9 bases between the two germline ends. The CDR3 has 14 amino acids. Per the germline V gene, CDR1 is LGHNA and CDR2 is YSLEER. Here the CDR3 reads CASSQELAGTEAFF. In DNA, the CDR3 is TGCGCCAGCAGCCAAGAGTTGGCAGGCACTGAAGCTTTCTTT.

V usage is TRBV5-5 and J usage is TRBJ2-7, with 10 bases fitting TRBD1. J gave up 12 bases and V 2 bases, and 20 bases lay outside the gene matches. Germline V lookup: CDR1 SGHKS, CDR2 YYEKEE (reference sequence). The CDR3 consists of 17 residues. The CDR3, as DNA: TGTGCCAGCAGCTTTACATCCGCCGGGACAGGGGTTAGTCGGGGGTACTTC. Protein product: CASSFTSAGTGVSRGYF.

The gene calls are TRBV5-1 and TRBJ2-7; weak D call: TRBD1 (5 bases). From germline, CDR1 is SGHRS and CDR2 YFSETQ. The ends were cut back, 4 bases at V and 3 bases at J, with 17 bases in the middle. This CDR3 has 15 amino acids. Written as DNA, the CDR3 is TGCGCCAGCAGCCCGAGGTCGACAGCGATCTACGAGCAGTACTTC. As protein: CASSPRSTAIYEQYF.

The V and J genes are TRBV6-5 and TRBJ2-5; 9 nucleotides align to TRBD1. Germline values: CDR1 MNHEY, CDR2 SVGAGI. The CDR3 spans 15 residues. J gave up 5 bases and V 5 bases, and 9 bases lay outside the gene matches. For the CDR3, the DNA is TGTGCCAGCAGTCCCGGGACAGGGAGCCGGGAGACCCAGTACTTC. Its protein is CASSPGTGSRETQYF.

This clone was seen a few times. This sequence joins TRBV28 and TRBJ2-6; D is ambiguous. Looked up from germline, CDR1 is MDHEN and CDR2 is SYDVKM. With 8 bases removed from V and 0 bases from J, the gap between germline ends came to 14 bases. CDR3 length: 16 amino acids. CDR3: CASSLEIGSGANVLTF. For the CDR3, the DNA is TGTGCCAGCTCCCTAGAGATCGGCTCTGGGGCCAACGTCCTGACTTTC.

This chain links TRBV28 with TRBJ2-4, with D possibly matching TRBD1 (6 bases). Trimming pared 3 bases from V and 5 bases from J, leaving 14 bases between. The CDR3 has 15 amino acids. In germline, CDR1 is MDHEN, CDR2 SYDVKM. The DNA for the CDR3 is TGTGCCAGCAGTTTGCCCGGGACACTTGAAAACATTCAGTACTTC. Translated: CASSLPGTLENIQYF.

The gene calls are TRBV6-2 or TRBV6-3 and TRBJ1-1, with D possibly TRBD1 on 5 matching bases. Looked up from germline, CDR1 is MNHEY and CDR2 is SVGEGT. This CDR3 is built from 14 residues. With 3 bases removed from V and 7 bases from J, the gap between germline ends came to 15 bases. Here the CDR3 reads CASSYLGGGGEAFF. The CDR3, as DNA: TGTGCCAGCAGTTATTTGGGGGGAGGTGGTGAAGCTTTCTTT.

This CDR3 is CAWSRQGNSPLHF. Written as DNA, the CDR3 is TGTGCCTGGAGTAGGCAGGGAAACTCACCCCTCCACTTT. V usage is TRBV30 and J usage is TRBJ1-6; tentatively, D is TRBD1 (5 bases). CDR3 length: 13 residues. V lost 2 bases and J lost 10, with 12 bases in between. In germline, CDR1 is GTSNPN, CDR2 SVGIG (reference sequence).

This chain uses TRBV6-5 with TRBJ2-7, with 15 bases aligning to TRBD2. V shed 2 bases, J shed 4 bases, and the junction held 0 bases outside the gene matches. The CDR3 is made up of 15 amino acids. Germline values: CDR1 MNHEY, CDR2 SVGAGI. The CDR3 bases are TGTGCCAGCAGTTACGGGACTAGCGGGGGGTACGAGCAGTACTTC. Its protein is CASSYGTSGGYEQYF.

The CDR3 spells CASSLLGGPTTGELFF. Here the CDR3 DNA reads TGTGCCAGCAGCTTGTTGGGAGGGCCGACCACCGGGGAGCTGTTTTTT. The chain couples TRBV7-8 to TRBJ2-2; 7 bases fit TRBD2. This CDR3 has 16 residues. The junction had 8 bases not matched to a gene; V was cut back by 3 bases and J by 4 bases. In germline, CDR1 is SGHVS, CDR2 FQNEAQ.

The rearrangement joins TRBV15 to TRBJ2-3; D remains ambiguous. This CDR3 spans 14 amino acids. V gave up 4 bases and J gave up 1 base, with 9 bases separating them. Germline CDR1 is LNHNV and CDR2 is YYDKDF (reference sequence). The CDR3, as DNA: TGTGCCACCAGCATTTCCGGAGGCACAGATACGCAGTATTTT. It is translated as CATSISGGTDTQYF. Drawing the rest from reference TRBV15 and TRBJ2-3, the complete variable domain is DAMVIQNPRYQVTQFGKPVTLSCSQTLNHNVMYWYQQKSSQAPKLLFHYYDKDFNNEADTPDNFQSRRPNTSFCFLDIRSPGLGDTAMYLCATSISGGTDTQYFGPGTRLTVL.

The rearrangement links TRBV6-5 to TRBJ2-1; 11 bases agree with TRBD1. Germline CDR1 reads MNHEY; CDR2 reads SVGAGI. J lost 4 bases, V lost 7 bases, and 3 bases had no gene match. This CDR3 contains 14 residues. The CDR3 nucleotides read TGTGCCAGCAAGGGACAGGGGGGATACAATGAGCAGTTCTTC. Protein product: CASKGQGGYNEQFF.

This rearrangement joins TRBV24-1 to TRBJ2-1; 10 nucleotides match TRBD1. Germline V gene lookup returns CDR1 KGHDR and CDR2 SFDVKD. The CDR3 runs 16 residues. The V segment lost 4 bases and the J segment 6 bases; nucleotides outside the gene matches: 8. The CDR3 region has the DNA TGTGCCACCAGTGACCGGGGACAGGGGTCACTCAATGAGCAGTTCTTC. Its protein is CATSDRGQGSLNEQFF.

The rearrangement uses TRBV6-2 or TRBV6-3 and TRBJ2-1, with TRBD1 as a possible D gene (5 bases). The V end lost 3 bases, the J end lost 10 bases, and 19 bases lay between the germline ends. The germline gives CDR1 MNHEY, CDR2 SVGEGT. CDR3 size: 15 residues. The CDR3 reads CASSYREVTAGEQFF. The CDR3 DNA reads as TGTGCCAGCAGTTATAGAGAAGTTACCGCAGGGGAGCAGTTCTTC.

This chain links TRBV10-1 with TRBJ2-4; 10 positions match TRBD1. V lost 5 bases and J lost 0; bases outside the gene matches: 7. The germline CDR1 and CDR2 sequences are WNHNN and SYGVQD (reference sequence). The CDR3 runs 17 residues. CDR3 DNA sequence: TGCGCCAGCAGTTTAGGGACAGGGGTACTAGCCAAAAACATTCAGTACTTC. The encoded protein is CASSLGTGVLAKNIQYF.

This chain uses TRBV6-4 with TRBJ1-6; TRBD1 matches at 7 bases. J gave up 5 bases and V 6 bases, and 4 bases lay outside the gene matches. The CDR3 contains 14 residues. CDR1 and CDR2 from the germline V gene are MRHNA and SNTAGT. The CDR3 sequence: CASSTGENNSPLHF. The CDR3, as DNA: TGTGCCAGCAGCACAGGGGAGAATAATTCACCCCTCCACTTT.